This is a list of T cell receptor beta chains from one sample in a study of human T cells and chemical hapten exposure. MiXCR, run by TCRdb on the RACE reads, gives a single entry per CDR3 protein. Of about 180,000 distinct CDR3 sequences listed, almost 30% were seen once; the top ten hold just under 3%. Sequencing used whole blood, obtained in connection with sensitization to the hapten diphenylcyclopropenone (DPC). The receptors come from a young woman with alopecia areata. Some clones in this sample may be carry-over from other donors' samples. Each CDR3 is given with its conserved first and last residue. The D gene is left open where the match is weak. The listing skips clone size in some rows; elsewhere it reads once, few, many or a size class.

v_call: TRBV21-1
d_call: .
clone_size: few
j_call: TRBJ2-1
cdr3_aa: CASSYTETLSYNEQFF
cdr3_nt: TGTGCCAGCAGTTATACTGAAACTCTCTCCTACAATGAGCAGTTCTTC

v_call: TRBV12-2
d_call: .
clone_size: .
j_call: TRBJ1-2
cdr3_aa: CASRLWRNYGYTF
cdr3_nt: TGTGCAAGTCGCTTGTGGCGGAACTATGGCTACACCTTC

v_call: TRBV11-1
d_call: .
clone_size: few
j_call: TRBJ1-3
cdr3_aa: CASSPPGRPGNTIYF
cdr3_nt: TGTGCCAGCAGCCCGCCGGGACGCCCTGGAAACACCATATATTTT

v_call: TRBV28
d_call: .
clone_size: many
j_call: TRBJ2-7
cdr3_aa: CASSLKSYEQYF
cdr3_nt: TGTGCCAGCAGTTTAAAATCCTACGAGCAGTACTTC

v_call: TRBV6-2/TRBV6-3
d_call: .
clone_size: few
j_call: TRBJ2-3
cdr3_aa: CASLQSSGRSTDTQYF
cdr3_nt: TGTGCCAGCCTCCAATCTTCCGGACGTAGCACAGATACGCAGTATTTT

v_call: TRBV29-1
d_call: .
clone_size: .
j_call: TRBJ2-1
cdr3_aa: CSVSSSSYNEQFF
cdr3_nt: TGCAGCGTCTCCAGCAGCTCCTACAATGAGCAGTTCTTC

v_call: TRBV19
d_call: TRBD2
clone_size: .
j_call: TRBJ2-1
cdr3_aa: CASSMRGDSYNEQFF
cdr3_nt: TGTGCCAGTAGTATGCGGGGGGACTCCTACAATGAGCAGTTCTTC

v_call: TRBV2
d_call: .
clone_size: .
j_call: TRBJ2-2
cdr3_aa: CASSELQNTGELFF
cdr3_nt: TGTGCCAGCAGCGAACTTCAGAACACCGGGGAGCTGTTTTTT

v_call: TRBV2
d_call: .
clone_size: .
j_call: TRBJ1-3
cdr3_aa: CASSETPSSGNTINF
cdr3_nt: TGTGCCAGCAGTGAGACACCGAGCTCTGGAAACACCATCAATTTT

v_call: TRBV7-2
d_call: .
clone_size: few
j_call: TRBJ2-7
cdr3_aa: CASSLVGDGEQYF
cdr3_nt: TGTGCCAGCAGCTTAGTAGGGGATGGGGAGCAGTACTTC

v_call: TRBV10-2
d_call: .
clone_size: .
j_call: TRBJ1-4
cdr3_aa: CASSESQGWEKLFF
cdr3_nt: TGCGCCAGCAGTGAGTCGCAGGGCTGGGAAAAACTGTTTTTT

v_call: TRBV12-3/TRBV12-4
d_call: .
clone_size: .
j_call: TRBJ2-5
cdr3_aa: CASSHSQGTETQYF
cdr3_nt: TGTGCCAGCAGCCATTCTCAGGGGACAGAGACCCAGTACTTC

v_call: TRBV7-9
d_call: TRBD2
clone_size: .
j_call: TRBJ2-7
cdr3_aa: CASSLGTSGDSQYF
cdr3_nt: TGTGCCAGCAGCTTAGGGACTAGCGGGGACTCTCAGTACTTC

v_call: TRBV5-1
d_call: TRBD2
clone_size: .
j_call: TRBJ2-3
cdr3_aa: CVSSLVAGGDTQYF
cdr3_nt: TGCGTCAGCAGCTTGGTAGCGGGTGGAGATACGCAGTATTTT

v_call: TRBV5-1
d_call: .
clone_size: .
j_call: TRBJ1-1
cdr3_aa: CASSLAGPRNTEAFF
cdr3_nt: TGCGCCAGCAGCTTGGCCGGGCCCCGGAACACTGAAGCTTTCTTT

v_call: TRBV20-1
d_call: .
clone_size: .
j_call: TRBJ1-5
cdr3_aa: CSLQAGSPGSNQPQHF
cdr3_nt: TGCAGCCTACAAGCTGGGTCCCCGGGGAGCAATCAGCCCCAGCATTTT

v_call: TRBV20-1
d_call: .
clone_size: .
j_call: TRBJ2-5
cdr3_aa: CSARWWLGETQYF
cdr3_nt: TGCAGTGCTAGGTGGTGGCTCGGGGAGACCCAGTACTTC

v_call: TRBV20-1
d_call: .
clone_size: .
j_call: TRBJ1-1
cdr3_aa: CSVLNEGGNTEAFF
cdr3_nt: TGCAGTGTCCTCAACGAGGGTGGGAACACTGAAGCTTTCTTT

v_call: TRBV6-2/TRBV6-3
d_call: .
clone_size: few
j_call: TRBJ2-1
cdr3_aa: CASSNGGLEGF
cdr3_nt: TGTGCCAGCAGCAACGGAGGATTGGAGGGCTTC

v_call: TRBV5-1
d_call: .
clone_size: .
j_call: TRBJ2-4
cdr3_aa: CASSRTRDSKNIQYF
cdr3_nt: TGCGCCAGCAGCCGCACTCGGGACTCCAAAAACATTCAGTACTTC

v_call: TRBV29-1
d_call: .
clone_size: .
j_call: TRBJ1-1
cdr3_aa: CSVEIRLNTEAFF
cdr3_nt: TGCAGCGTTGAGATCCGACTGAACACTGAAGCTTTCTTT

v_call: TRBV4-3
d_call: TRBD1
clone_size: .
j_call: TRBJ1-2
cdr3_aa: CASSQVDRGYGYTF
cdr3_nt: TGCGCCAGCAGCCAAGTGGACAGGGGTTATGGCTACACCTTC

v_call: TRBV2
d_call: .
clone_size: few
j_call: TRBJ2-3
cdr3_aa: CASSVRQSPTDTQYF
cdr3_nt: TGTGCCAGCAGTGTTCGACAGTCCCCCACAGATACGCAGTATTTT

v_call: TRBV29-1
d_call: .
clone_size: few
j_call: TRBJ2-2
cdr3_aa: CSVEEGGELFF
cdr3_nt: TGCAGCGTTGAAGAGGGGGGGGAGCTGTTTTTT

v_call: TRBV28
d_call: .
clone_size: .
j_call: TRBJ2-6
cdr3_aa: CASSFQSSGANVLTF
cdr3_nt: TGTGCCAGCAGTTTTCAGAGCTCTGGGGCCAACGTCCTGACTTTC

v_call: TRBV6-2/TRBV6-3
d_call: .
clone_size: .
j_call: TRBJ1-1
cdr3_aa: CASRTGAQAFF
cdr3_nt: TGTGCCAGCAGGACAGGCGCCCAAGCTTTCTTT

v_call: TRBV18
d_call: .
clone_size: .
j_call: TRBJ2-2
cdr3_aa: CASSPVGLTNTGELFF
cdr3_nt: TGTGCCAGCTCACCAGTTGGATTAACGAACACCGGGGAGCTGTTTTTT

v_call: TRBV5-1
d_call: .
clone_size: .
j_call: TRBJ2-3
cdr3_aa: CASSSRSDTQYF
cdr3_nt: TGCGCCAGCAGCTCCCGTTCAGATACGCAGTATTTT

v_call: TRBV18
d_call: .
clone_size: few
j_call: TRBJ1-5
cdr3_aa: CASSPSPDLAGQPQHF
cdr3_nt: TGTGCCAGCTCACCATCACCCGATCTAGCGGGTCAGCCCCAGCATTTT

v_call: TRBV2
d_call: .
clone_size: few
j_call: TRBJ1-6
cdr3_aa: CASRAGNSSPLHF
cdr3_nt: TGTGCCAGTAGGGCAGGGAACAGCTCACCCCTCCACTTT

v_call: TRBV5-1
d_call: TRBD2
clone_size: few
j_call: TRBJ2-2
cdr3_aa: CASSKMTSGRAGGTGELFF
cdr3_nt: TGCGCCAGCAGCAAAATGACTAGCGGGAGGGCCGGTGGTACCGGGGAGCTGTTTTTT